This T cell receptor beta chain is from a study of OX40 agonist ivuxolimab in advanced cancers. Study overall: The group had a mean age of about 60 years, ranged from roughly 20 to 80, and was roughly 83% male. Study findings and constraints: Among some nonresponders, normalized T-cell clonal expansion was also low.

Assay: immunoSEQ multiplex PCR; the TCRdb copy retains only in-frame clones and omits some. Altogether 50,000 to 55,000 clones are present, 85% to 90% being singletons, with the ten largest covering 11%. Regarding this clone: Its antigen is unidentified.

This TCR came from an adult with an advanced solid tumor such as melanoma, head and neck, liver or kidney cancer. This material consisted of CD4+ or CD8+ T cells sorted from blood, taken in a trial of the OX40 agonist ivuxolimab.

This CDR3 is CASSEALSSEAFF. The CDR3 DNA reads as TGTGCCAGCAGTGAAGCGTTGAGTAGCGAAGCTTTCTTT. The chain has TRBV2 and TRBJ1-1; D is undetermined. This CDR3 has 13 residues. The V end was cut by 0 bases, the J end by 8 bases, with 10 bases between. Germline V lookup: CDR1 SNHLY, CDR2 FYNNEI.